The next 25 T cell receptor beta chains were all read from a single sample in a study of graft-versus-host responses after intestinal transplantation. Sequencing was performed with immunoSEQ multiplex PCR; in TCRdb, only in-frame clones are kept and a portion is missing. The table includes roughly 46,000 clones, 90% to 95% detected once. Material: PBMCs, obtained approximately 740 days after a first intestinal transplant, on the day of a second. The receptors come from a human patient who received an intestinal transplant, so some T cells may come from the graft donor.

The V and J genes are TRBV15 and TRBJ1-2, with D unresolved. Trimming pared 4 bases from V and 8 bases from J, leaving 8 bases between. CDR1 and CDR2 from the germline V gene are LNHNV and YYDKDF (reference sequence). The CDR3 totals 11 residues. Written as DNA, the CDR3 is TGTGCCACCAGCAACGGCGGGGGCTACACCTTC. This gives the protein CATSNGGGYTF.

This rearrangement joins TRBV7-6 to TRBJ1-1; D is ambiguous. CDR3 length: 17 amino acids. The V and J ends lost 1 base and 8 bases respectively, with 23 bases between them. CDR1 and CDR2 from the germline V gene are SGHVS and FNYEAQ. CDR3 protein: CASSLVITSLRSGEAFF. DNA for the CDR3: TGTGCCAGCAGCTTAGTAATAACCAGCCTGAGGAGCGGGGAAGCTTTCTTT. Full variable domain (missing parts from reference TRBV7-6 and TRBJ1-1): GAGVSQSPRYKVTKRGQDVALRCDPISGHVSLYWYRQALGQGPEFLTYFNYEAQQDKSGLPNDRFSAERPEGSISTLTIQRTEQRDSAMYRCASSLVITSLRSGEAFFGQGTRLTVV.

J is TRBJ2-7 and V is TRBV7-9, with D possibly matching TRBD1 (5 bases). CDR3 length: 14 residues. The germline CDR1 and CDR2 sequences are SEHNR and FQNEAQ (reference sequence). V lost 0 bases and J 6 bases, leaving 12 bases between the germline ends. The CDR3 DNA reads TGTGCCAGCAGCTTAGCAGGGGATGGGATCGAGCAGTACTTC. As protein: CASSLAGDGIEQYF.

The chain combines TRBV27 with TRBJ2-6; D might be TRBD1 (5 bases). Deletions cut 2 bases from V and 0 bases from J, with 14 bases between. Germline V lookup: CDR1 MNHEY, CDR2 SMNVEV (reference sequence). This CDR3 is 18 amino acids long. The CDR3 DNA reads as TGTGCCAGCAGTTTACCACGATTCGACAGCTCTGGGGCCAACGTCCTGACTTTC. It specifies CASSLPRFDSSGANVLTF. Complete variable domain (other parts from reference TRBV27 and TRBJ2-6): EAQVTQNPRYLITVTGKKLTVTCSQNMNHEYMSWYRQDPGLGLRQIYYSMNVEVTDKGDVPEGYKVSRKEKRNFPLILESPSPNQTSLYFCASSLPRFDSSGANVLTFGAGSRLTVL.

CDR3: CASSPWDLRDYGYTF. DNA of the CDR3: TGTGCCAGCAGCCCTTGGGACCTCAGGGACTATGGCTACACCTTC. The chain couples TRBV7-6 to TRBJ1-2; D is possibly TRBD1 (5 bases). This CDR3 comprises 15 residues. The germline V and J ends were trimmed by 5 bases and 3 bases, with 16 bases remaining between them. From germline, CDR1 is SGHVS and CDR2 FNYEAQ.

The J gene is TRBJ1-5, the V gene TRBV29-1; 7 nucleotides match TRBD1. Germline trimming cut 4 bases from V and 3 bases from J; bases unmatched to any gene: 3. CDR1 is SQVTM and CDR2 is ANQGSEA in the germline V gene. The CDR3 extends over 13 amino acids. The CDR3 region has the DNA TGCAGCGTTGGACAGGGCCTCAATCAGCCCCAGCATTTT. Amino acids: CSVGQGLNQPQHF.

J is TRBJ1-5 and V is TRBV7-9; D perhaps matches TRBD1 (5 bases). The CDR3 loop spans 16 amino acids. V lost 4 bases to trimming and J lost 4 bases, with 17 bases between them. CDR1 SEHNR and CDR2 FQNEAQ come from the germline V gene (reference sequence). As DNA, the CDR3 is TGTGCCAGCAGCTACACAGGTCCTGGGGGTAATCAGCCCCAGCATTTT. It codes for CASSYTGPGGNQPQHF.

J is TRBJ2-4 and V is TRBV2, with D hard to call. V was pared by 0 bases and J by 1 base, with 16 bases between. The CDR3 sequence is 18 residues long. Germline V gene data show CDR1 as SNHLY and CDR2 as FYNNEI. CDR3 bases: TGTGCCAGCAGTGAAGCGGGGTCCTATGTTTCTGCCAAAAACATTCAGTACTTC. It codes for CASSEAGSYVSAKNIQYF.

The V gene is TRBV10-3, the J gene TRBJ2-3; TRBD2 agrees at 12 bases. Per germline, CDR1 ENHRY and CDR2 SYGVKD. The V segment lost 2 bases and the J segment 5 bases; nucleotides outside the gene matches: 5. This CDR3 has 16 residues. Written as DNA, the CDR3 is TGTGCCATCAGTGAGGGGCTAGCGGGAGGGGAAGATACGCAGTATTTT. This sequence encodes CAISEGLAGGEDTQYF.

The chain carries TRBV23-1 and TRBJ2-7, with D unresolved. TRBV23-1 is identified as an open reading frame with a role that is uncertain. This CDR3 comprises 13 residues. The ends were cut back, 2 bases at V and 0 bases at J, with 5 bases in the middle. The CDR3 DNA is TGCGCCAGCAGTCAACTGGCCTCCTACGAGCAGTACTTC. Protein product: CASSQLASYEQYF.

This clone was seen once. One junction end does not reproduce the germline sequence, and a read error may be involved. Other DNA variants within this sample encode the same CDR3. The chain carries TRBV11-3 and TRBJ1-2, with 8 bases that match TRBD1. From germline, CDR1 is SGHNT and CDR2 YENEEA. The CDR3 has 13 residues. As DNA, the CDR3 is TGCGCCAGCAGCCTTGGACCGGGACAGGTGCACACCTTC. It codes for CASSLGPGQVHTF.

The gene calls are TRBV30 and TRBJ1-1; D perhaps matches TRBD1 (5 bases). Per germline, CDR1 GTSNPN and CDR2 SVGIG (reference sequence). V was clipped by 5 bases and J by 5 bases, with 9 bases between them. The CDR3 is 11 residues long. This CDR3 reads CAWDGGTEAFF. The CDR3 DNA follows: TGTGCCTGGGACGGGGGAACTGAAGCTTTCTTT. Drawing the rest from reference TRBV30 and TRBJ1-1, the complete variable domain is SQTIHQWPATLVQPVGSPLSLECTVEGTSNPNLYWYRQAAGRGLQLLFYSVGIGQISSEVPQNLSASRPQDRQFILSSKKLLLSDSGFYLCAWDGGTEAFFGQGTRLTVV.

The V and J genes are TRBV21-1 and TRBJ1-5. TRBV21-1 is labeled a pseudogene. The CDR3 consists of 17 residues. The CDR3 region has the DNA TGTGCCAGCAGCAAAGCGGGAGGGGGCGAGGGCAATCAGCCCCAGCATTTT. Translated: CASSKAGGGEGNQPQHF.

The J gene is TRBJ1-1, the V gene TRBV10-1; weak D call: TRBD1 (5 bases). The CDR3 sequence is 14 residues long. Trimming removed 2 bases from V and 0 bases from J, with 7 bases in between. In germline, CDR1 is WNHNN, CDR2 SYGVQD (reference sequence). CDR3 nucleotides: TGCGCCAGCAGTGAGGGGGGAGTGAACACTGAAGCTTTCTTT. Its protein is CASSEGGVNTEAFF.

Points on this clone: One junction end disagrees with the germline gene, perhaps due to a read error. The gene calls are TRBV5-1 and TRBJ2-7, with D possibly TRBD2 on 6 matching bases. The germline CDR1 and CDR2 sequences are SGHRS and YFSETQ. CDR3 length: 15 residues. CDR3 amino acids: CVSSSQDPWGDEQYF. CDR3 DNA: TGCGTCAGCAGCTCTCAGGACCCCTGGGGGGACGAGCAGTACTTC.

The chain joins TRBV7-9 to TRBJ2-1; a weak D match, TRBD1 (5 bases). The germline V gene encodes CDR1 SEHNR and CDR2 FQNEAQ (reference sequence). The CDR3 loop spans 14 amino acids. Trimming stripped 2 bases from V and 8 bases from J, with 13 bases between. The CDR3 DNA is TGTGCCAGCAGCTTAAGTAGGGGTTGGGATGAGCAGTTCTTC. Amino acids: CASSLSRGWDEQFF.

This clone is a singleton in its sample. V usage is TRBV5-1 and J usage is TRBJ2-7, with 9 bases identical to TRBD2. Germline CDR1 and CDR2: SGHRS and YFSETQ. This CDR3 is 14 amino acids long. V dropped 5 bases and J dropped 0; count of bases not matched to a gene: 3. CDR3 region: CASRLAGSSYEQYF. DNA for the CDR3: TGCGCCAGCAGGCTAGCGGGGAGCTCCTACGAGCAGTACTTC.

The rearrangement links TRBV4-1 to TRBJ2-1; maybe TRBD2 (6 bases). Germline lookup yields CDR1 MGHRA and CDR2 YSYEKL. V lost 4 bases, J lost 8 bases, and 18 bases lay in between. The CDR3 has 15 amino acids. CDR3 sequence (DNA): TGCGCCAGCAGCCCCGCCTCGGGGGTTGACGATGAGCAGTTCTTC. Translation: CASSPASGVDDEQFF.

The genes are TRBV28 and TRBJ2-7; 8 bases are a match to TRBD2. The CDR3 runs to 15 residues. J was trimmed by 0 bases and V by 4 bases; bases with no gene match: 5. The germline V gene encodes CDR1 MDHEN and CDR2 SYDVKM. Here the CDR3 reads CASSSPGGISYEQYF. In DNA, the CDR3 is TGTGCCAGCAGTTCCCCGGGGGGGATCTCCTACGAGCAGTACTTC.

The DNA of the CDR3 is TGTGCCAGCAGCCTCGGACTAGCGGACTACGAGCAGTACTTC. Amino acids: CASSLGLADYEQYF. V and J are TRBV27 and TRBJ2-5; 10 bases map to TRBD2. The assigned J gene may be wrong: the sequence end matches TRBJ2-7 better. The CDR3 extends over 14 amino acids. Germline V CDR1 and CDR2: MNHEY, SMNVEV (reference sequence).

The J gene is TRBJ2-7, the V gene TRBV27; 8 bases line up with TRBD2. Germline V gives CDR1 MNHEY, CDR2 SMNVEV (reference sequence). The V segment lost 2 bases and the J segment 7 bases; nucleotides outside the gene matches: 10. The CDR3 is 15 residues long. The CDR3 region has the DNA TGTGCCAGCAGTTTAATCGGGAGGGCAGGCGGGGAGCAGTACTTC. This translates into CASSLIGRAGGEQYF.

The chain employs TRBV19 and TRBJ2-3, with 10 bases lining up with TRBD2. V gave up 3 bases and J gave up 5 bases; unmatched junction bases: 2. This CDR3 has 14 residues. The germline CDR1 and CDR2 sequences are LNHDA and SQIVND (reference sequence). CDR3 amino acids: CASSIRLAGDTQYF. CDR3 DNA: TGTGCCAGTAGTATTAGACTAGCGGGAGATACGCAGTATTTT. The entire variable domain, with the rest obtained from reference TRBV19 and TRBJ2-3, is as follows: DGGITQSPKYLFRKEGQNVTLSCEQNLNHDAMYWYRQDPGQGLRLIYYSQIVNDFQKGDIAEGYSVSREKKESFPLTVTSAQKNPTAFYLCASSIRLAGDTQYFGPGTRLTVL.

The V gene is TRBV5-1, the J gene TRBJ1-6; no reliable D call. Germline CDR1 is SGHRS and CDR2 is YFSETQ. The CDR3 runs to 14 residues. Trimming took 1 base from V and 8 from J, leaving 10 bases between them. DNA for the CDR3: TGCGCCAGCAGCTTGAGGCCAGATGATTCACCCCTCCACTTT. Translating gives CASSLRPDDSPLHF.

This sequence joins TRBV7-9 and TRBJ2-3; 8 bases match TRBD2. The CDR3 totals 15 residues. J was trimmed by 9 bases and V by 3 bases; bases with no gene match: 11. The germline CDR1 and CDR2 sequences are SEHNR and FQNEAQ (reference sequence). The CDR3 coding sequence is TGTGCCAGCAGCTTGCCGACAAGCGGGAGAGAAACGCAGTATTTT. Amino acid sequence: CASSLPTSGRETQYF.

This sequence joins TRBV11-2 and TRBJ2-5, with D possibly being TRBD2 (6 bases). V was shortened by 5 bases and J by 5 bases, with 18 bases between the two germline ends. The CDR3 sequence is 15 residues long. Germline CDR1 is SGHAT and CDR2 is FQNNGV. The CDR3 loop is CASSPPRRAGETQYF. The CDR3 coding sequence is TGTGCCAGCAGCCCACCGCGGAGGGCCGGGGAGACCCAGTACTTC.